The 26 T cell receptor beta chains presented below share a single source sample, sequenced in a study of Graves' ophthalmopathy and Graves' hyperthyroidism. RNA transcripts served as template for amplifying TCR beta CDR3 sequences. HTBI primers primed a first-round RT-PCR, and a second-round multiplex PCR followed. Using its own MiXCR run on the multiplex PCR reads, TCRdb lists one record per CDR3 protein. The sample lists some 200,000 distinct CDR3 sequences; just under 30% were seen once. The material sequenced was peripheral blood. These receptors originate from a man aged 45-65 years with Graves' ophthalmopathy.

This clonotype was seen a few times. The chain recombines TRBV12-3 or TRBV12-4 with TRBJ2-7; TRBD1 might be the D (6 bases). V was pared by 5 bases and J by 3 bases, with 14 bases between. The CDR3 sequence is 14 residues long. CDR3: CASSLSGTIYEQYF. CDR3 nucleotide sequence: TGTGCCAGCAGTCTCTCCGGGACAATCTACGAGCAGTACTTC.

The chain recombines TRBV25-1 with TRBJ2-7; 10 bases agree with TRBD1. The length of the CDR3 is 16 residues. Losses at the gene ends were 2 bases for V and 5 bases for J; bases not matched to a gene: 9. Germline CDR1 MGHDK, CDR2 SYGVNS. CDR3 loop: CASSERGGTGDNEQYF. DNA of the CDR3: TGTGCCAGCAGTGAAAGGGGGGGGACAGGGGACAACGAGCAGTACTTC.

This clonotype was seen at least ten times. The rearrangement joins TRBV28 to TRBJ2-7; 9 positions agree with TRBD1. Unmatched junction bases numbered 9, after V lost 5 bases and J lost 4 bases. The CDR3 is made up of 15 amino acids. Germline loops: CDR1 MDHEN, CDR2 SYDVKM. For the CDR3, the DNA is TGTGCCAGCAGTGGTACCGGGACAGGGTCGTACGAGCAGTACTTC. Its protein is CASSGTGTGSYEQYF.

This clonotype was recorded many times. The chain uses TRBV7-2 and TRBJ2-5; D tentatively fits TRBD1 or TRBD2 (5 bases each). V gave up 1 base and J gave up 7 bases, with 19 bases separating them. The germline V gene has CDR1 SGHTA and CDR2 FQGNSA. CDR3 size: 16 residues. CDR3: CASSLGPPWDPGTQYF. The DNA of the CDR3 is TGTGCCAGCAGCTTAGGGCCTCCTTGGGACCCGGGGACCCAGTACTTC. The full variable domain, rest sourced from reference TRBV7-2 and TRBJ2-5, is GAGVSQSPSNKVTEKGKDVELRCDPISGHTALYWYRQSLGQGLEFLIYFQGNSAPDKSGLPSDRFSAERTGGSVSTLTIQRTQQEDSAVYLCASSLGPPWDPGTQYFGPGTRLLVL.

This clonotype was detected only a few times. The V and J genes are TRBV12-3 or TRBV12-4 and TRBJ1-2; D remains unclear. The ends were cut back, 1 base at V and 2 bases at J, with 8 bases in the middle. The CDR3 extends over 14 amino acids. CDR3 protein: CASSLGQLNYGYTF. CDR3 nucleotide sequence: TGTGCCAGCAGTTTAGGGCAGCTGAACTATGGCTACACCTTC.

Ten or more counts support this clonotype. This CDR3 reads CASSPRTAGNTIYF. Here the CDR3 DNA reads TGTGCCAGCAGTCCCAGGACAGCTGGAAACACCATATATTTT. V usage is TRBV12-3 or TRBV12-4 and J usage is TRBJ1-3; possibly TRBD1 for D (6 bases). The V end was cut by 5 bases, the J end by 2 bases, with 10 bases between. The CDR3 spans 14 residues.

V gene TRBV29-1 combines with J gene TRBJ2-7; D gene unclear. CDR3 length: 12 amino acids. With 5 bases removed from V and 8 bases from J, the gap between germline ends came to 16 bases. Germline V gene sequence: CDR1 SQVTM, CDR2 ANQGSEA. The CDR3 spells CSVLDVVDKQYF. The CDR3 region has the DNA TGCAGCGTTTTGGATGTCGTCGACAAGCAGTACTTC.

The table lists this clonotype with many counts. Possible read error: a much larger clone is one base away. The J gene is TRBJ1-2, the V gene TRBV20-1, with TRBD1 matching 7 bases. CDR1 DFQATT and CDR2 SNEGSKA come from the germline V gene (reference sequence). CDR3 size: 15 residues. V gave up 1 base and J gave up 3 bases; unmatched junction bases: 8. The CDR3 is CSARVGAGGYYGYTF. The DNA of the CDR3 is TGCAGTGCTAGAGTCGGGGCAGGGGGTTACTATGGCTACACCTTC.

This clonotype has at least ten counts. The chain has TRBV2 and TRBJ2-2; no clear D. This CDR3 region has 14 residues. Trimming removed 7 bases at V and 1 base at J, with 10 bases between. Germline V gives CDR1 SNHLY, CDR2 FYNNEI. CDR3 coding DNA: TGTGCCAGCACACAGACCTTGAACACCGGGGAGCTGTTTTTT. Translation: CASTQTLNTGELFF.

The sample holds many counts of this clonotype. This rearrangement joins TRBV19 to TRBJ2-7; D is perhaps TRBD1 (6 bases). Trimming stripped 5 bases from V and 2 bases from J, with 10 bases between. Per germline, CDR1 LNHDA and CDR2 SQIVND (reference sequence). CDR3 size: 13 residues. The CDR3 loop is CASSSGQTYEQYF. The DNA for the CDR3 is TGTGCCAGTAGTTCCGGACAGACCTACGAGCAGTACTTC.

At least ten counts were recorded for this clonotype. This CDR3 reads CASKLNSQETQYF. CDR3 nucleotides: TGTGCCAGCAAGCTTAATTCCCAAGAGACCCAGTACTTC. The chain has TRBV6-5 and TRBJ2-5; D not certain. The CDR3 sequence is 13 residues long. Germline V gene sequence: CDR1 MNHEY, CDR2 SVGAGI. V lost 7 bases, J lost 1 base, and 10 bases lay in between.

Ten or more counts support this clonotype. The chain links TRBV20-1 to TRBJ2-5, with TRBD2 matching over 13 bases. Germline V gives CDR1 DFQATT, CDR2 SNEGSKA (reference sequence). The CDR3 runs 16 residues. V shed 6 bases and J 5 bases; nucleotides not matched to a gene: 12. Here the CDR3 reads CSAAGLAGELWETQYF. As DNA, the CDR3 is TGCAGTGCCGCCGGACTAGCGGGAGAGTTGTGGGAGACCCAGTACTTC.

This clonotype was counted ten times or more. The rearrangement joins TRBV20-1 to TRBJ2-5; D uncertain. Trimming cost V 0 bases and J 1 base, with 9 bases left between them. The CDR3 length is 14 residues. Germline V gene data show CDR1 as DFQATT and CDR2 as SNEGSKA (reference sequence). CDR3 bases: TGCAGTGCTAGAGATGCCCGGACCCAAGAGACCCAGTACTTC. This gives the protein CSARDARTQETQYF.

The sample holds many counts of this clonotype. This chain connects TRBV6-2 or TRBV6-3 to TRBJ2-7; D gene uncertain. CDR1 MNHEY and CDR2 SVGEGT come from the germline V gene. CDR3 length: 13 residues. Trimming left V 8 bases short and J 3 bases short, with 14 bases between. The CDR3 DNA sequence: TGTGCCAGCGGTAGAGTGGCTAGCTACGAGCAGTACTTC. Protein: CASGRVASYEQYF.

This clonotype was detected many times. The chain combines TRBV2 with TRBJ2-5; possible D gene TRBD2, 6 bases. This CDR3 comprises 14 residues. Germline V gene sequence: CDR1 SNHLY, CDR2 FYNNEI. V lost 2 bases, J lost 4 bases, and 11 bases lay in between. The CDR3 reads CASSELGLIETQYF. In DNA form, the CDR3 reads TGTGCCAGCAGTGAATTAGGACTAATAGAGACCCAGTACTTC.

This clonotype was recorded only once. The CDR3 sequence is CASRRTSGNTGELFF. Here the CDR3 DNA reads TGTGCCAGCAGGCGGACTAGCGGGAACACCGGGGAGCTGTTTTTT. This chain links TRBV12-3 or TRBV12-4 with TRBJ2-2, with TRBD2 matching 10 bases. The CDR3 runs 15 residues. The J segment lost 1 base and the V segment lost 6 bases, leaving 2 bases of the junction unmatched.

There are many counts of this clonotype. This chain uses TRBV2 with TRBJ2-7; possible D gene TRBD2, 6 bases. This CDR3 comprises 14 residues. The V end lost 4 bases, the J end lost 2 bases, and 12 bases lay between the germline ends. Germline V gene data show CDR1 as SNHLY and CDR2 as FYNNEI. The CDR3 region has the DNA TGTGCCAGCAGTGTTGGGACTGGGGCCTACGAGCAGTACTTC. The encoded protein is CASSVGTGAYEQYF.

The gene calls are TRBV11-2 and TRBJ2-5, with 12 bases fitting TRBD1. Trimming removed 5 bases from V and 5 bases from J; junction bases left unmatched: 6. Germline CDR1 reads SGHAT; CDR2 reads FQNNGV. CDR3 size: 15 residues. CDR3: CASSRDRGRGETQYF. CDR3 DNA sequence: TGTGCCAGCAGCCGGGACAGGGGGCGCGGCGAGACCCAGTACTTC.

This sequence joins TRBV6-2 or TRBV6-3 and TRBJ1-6; 9 nucleotides align to TRBD1. Germline V CDR1 and CDR2: MNHEY, SVGEGT. The J segment lost 9 bases and the V segment lost 5 bases, leaving 8 bases of the junction unmatched. The CDR3 has 15 residues. This CDR3 reads CASSRGQGRGSPLHF. The CDR3 DNA follows: TGTGCCAGCAGTAGGGGACAGGGTCGAGGTTCACCCCTCCACTTT.

This clonotype has ten or more counts. The V call is TRBV20-1, the J call TRBJ1-5; maybe TRBD1 (5 bases). V was pared by 0 bases and J by 4 bases, with 13 bases between. This CDR3 has 15 amino acids. Germline CDR1 and CDR2: DFQATT and SNEGSKA (reference sequence). This CDR3 reads CSARDIQGRNQPQHF. Written as DNA, the CDR3 is TGCAGTGCTAGAGATATCCAGGGAAGGAATCAGCCCCAGCATTTT.

This clonotype was seen repeatedly, ten times or more. This chain connects TRBV28 to TRBJ2-7; maybe TRBD2 (6 bases). The germline V gene encodes CDR1 MDHEN and CDR2 SYDVKM. Trimming took off 0 bases at V and 2 bases at J, with 8 bases between the two ends. The CDR3 extends over 14 amino acids. The CDR3 reads CASSLWREPYEQYF. CDR3 DNA sequence: TGTGCCAGCAGTTTATGGCGGGAACCCTACGAGCAGTACTTC.

This clonotype was detected many times. The chain is built from TRBV27 and TRBJ2-7; 11 nucleotides match TRBD1. Germline V lookup: CDR1 MNHEY, CDR2 SMNVEV (reference sequence). The CDR3 contains 17 residues. The ends lost 3 bases at V and 3 bases at J; junction bases unmatched: 10. Here the CDR3 DNA reads TGTGCCAGCAGTTTCTCCTCCCGGACAGGGGGCGACTACGAGCAGTACTTC. It yields the protein CASSFSSRTGGDYEQYF.

In this sample, this clonotype turned up many times. The rearrangement uses TRBV9 and TRBJ1-5; D gene ambiguous. Germline CDR1 is SGDLS and CDR2 is YYNGEE. The CDR3 runs to 15 residues. Trimming stripped 5 bases from V and 5 bases from J, with 17 bases between. CDR3 sequence: CASSAGVPGDQPQHF. The CDR3 nucleotides read TGTGCCAGCAGTGCTGGGGTTCCGGGCGATCAGCCCCAGCATTTT. Based on the CDR3 plus reference TRBV9 and TRBJ1-5, the full variable domain is DSGVTQTPKHLITATGQRVTLRCSPRSGDLSVYWYQQSLDQGLQFLIQYYNGEERAKGNILERFSAQQFPDLHSELNLSSLELGDSALYFCASSAGVPGDQPQHFGDGTRLSIL.

This clonotype was counted between two and nine times. The CDR3 here is CASSAGQYTEAFF. The CDR3 nucleotides read TGTGCCAGCAGTGCGGGACAATACACTGAAGCTTTCTTT. The gene calls are TRBV6-1 and TRBJ1-1; D might be TRBD1 (6 bases). V lost 4 bases to trimming and J lost 3 bases, with 9 bases between them. Germline V gene lookup returns CDR1 MNHNS and CDR2 SASEGT. This CDR3 is 13 amino acids long.

This clonotype was recorded many times. The J gene is TRBJ1-2, the V gene TRBV15; unclear D gene. The CDR3 runs 15 residues. The germline V gene encodes CDR1 LNHNV and CDR2 YYDKDF (reference sequence). With 5 bases removed from V and 2 bases from J, the gap between germline ends came to 15 bases. CDR3 protein: CATSAGGRGNYGYTF. CDR3 sequence (DNA): TGTGCCACCAGCGCAGGCGGTCGCGGGAACTATGGCTACACCTTC.

This clonotype has a count of ten or more. The chain has TRBV29-1 and TRBJ1-2; possible D gene TRBD1, 6 bases. Trimming shortened V by 4 bases and J by 7 bases, and 10 bases separated the two germline ends. The CDR3 covers 11 residues. The germline CDR1 and CDR2 sequences are SQVTM and ANQGSEA. The DNA for the CDR3 is TGCAGCGTTGCGGACAGTCTTGGCTACACCTTC. This sequence encodes CSVADSLGYTF.